These 31 T cell receptor beta chains share one sample of origin, sequenced in a study of blood T cell repertoires in COVID-19. Only in-frame clones appear in the TCRdb table, and some are missing; sequencing was by immunoSEQ multiplex PCR. The sample lists roughly 250,000 clones, about nine tenths occurring once. The sample consisted of PBMCs or T cells enriched from blood (not recorded which). The source is a woman between 18 and 29 years old who had recovered from COVID-19.

J is TRBJ2-1 and V is TRBV29-1, with 10 bases aligning to TRBD1. With 1 base clipped from V and 5 bases from J, the junction kept 8 bases outside the gene matches. The CDR3 consists of 16 residues. CDR1 is SQVTM and CDR2 is ANQGSEA in the germline V gene. The CDR3 bases are TGCAGCGTTGAAGCCCGGGGACAGGGGACGAACAATGAGCAGTTCTTC. Residues: CSVEARGQGTNNEQFF.

The CDR3 sequence is CASRAGEGYTF. The CDR3 DNA reads as TGTGCCAGCAGGGCAGGGGAGGGCTACACCTTC. The chain carries TRBV12-3 or TRBV12-4 and TRBJ1-2, with D perhaps matching TRBD1 (6 bases). This CDR3 is 11 amino acids long. Trimming pared 6 bases from V and 8 bases from J, leaving 10 bases between.

The chain recombines TRBV5-1 with TRBJ2-5; TRBD1 matches at 8 bases. Germline CDR1 is SGHRS and CDR2 is YFSETQ. Losses at the gene ends were 0 bases for V and 5 bases for J; bases not matched to a gene: 0. The CDR3 has 13 residues. CDR3 bases: TGCGCCAGCAGCTTGGGGGACAGGGAGACCCAGTACTTC. It specifies CASSLGDRETQYF.

V gene TRBV6-5 combines with J gene TRBJ1-6; D gene unclear. Per germline, CDR1 MNHEY and CDR2 SVGAGI. Trimming removed 5 bases at V and 5 bases at J, with 13 bases between. The CDR3 runs 15 residues. The CDR3 sequence: CASSLRNFNNSPLHF. In DNA, the CDR3 is TGTGCCAGCAGTCTGAGGAATTTCAATAATTCACCCCTCCACTTT.

The CDR3 DNA reads TGCGCCAGCAGCCCGACAGGGTCTGAGCCCCAGCATTTT. This sequence encodes CASSPTGSEPQHF. The chain couples TRBV5-1 to TRBJ1-5; 7 bases agree with TRBD1. Unmatched junction bases numbered 6, after V lost 4 bases and J lost 8 bases. Germline V gives CDR1 SGHRS, CDR2 YFSETQ. The CDR3 covers 13 residues.

This rearrangement joins TRBV5-1 to TRBJ2-7, with D possibly matching TRBD1 (5 bases). Germline lookup yields CDR1 SGHRS and CDR2 YFSETQ. This CDR3 is built from 13 residues. V was clipped by 0 bases and J by 3 bases, with 7 bases between them. CDR3 bases: TGCGCCAGCAGCTTGGAGCAGGGCTACGAGCAGTACTTC. Protein: CASSLEQGYEQYF.

The genes are TRBV11-2 and TRBJ1-1; possibly TRBD1 for D (5 bases). The CDR3 has 14 residues. V was trimmed by 3 bases and J by 3 bases, leaving 11 bases between them. Germline V CDR1 and CDR2: SGHAT, FQNNGV. The CDR3 region has the DNA TGTGCCAGCAGCTTTTTGGGGGGTGACACTGAAGCTTTCTTT. Amino acid sequence: CASSFLGGDTEAFF. Supplemented by reference TRBV11-2 and TRBJ1-1, the full variable domain reads EAGVAQSPRYKIIEKRQSVAFWCNPISGHATLYWYQQILGQGPKLLIQFQNNGVVDDSQLPKDRFSAERLKGVDSTLKIQPAKLEDSAVYLCASSFLGGDTEAFFGQGTRLTVV.

The chain is built from TRBV5-4 and TRBJ1-2, with D perhaps TRBD1 (5 bases). This CDR3 is built from 14 residues. Looked up from germline, CDR1 is SGHNT and CDR2 is YYREEE (reference sequence). V was clipped by 0 bases and J by 8 bases, with 14 bases between them. In DNA, the CDR3 is TGTGCCAGCAGCTTGGTGGGGCCAGGGTCCGGCTACACCTTC. It codes for CASSLVGPGSGYTF.

This clone has a single count. V gene TRBV5-6 combines with J gene TRBJ1-1; maybe TRBD1 (6 bases). In germline, CDR1 is SGHDT, CDR2 YYEEEE. V was clipped by 3 bases and J by 3 bases, with 15 bases between them. The CDR3 has 15 amino acids. CDR3 bases: TGTGCCAGCAGCTCACTGGACAGAAAGGACACTGAAGCTTTCTTT. Encoded protein: CASSSLDRKDTEAFF.

The chain joins TRBV4-2 to TRBJ1-2; TRBD1 aligns across 11 bases. The V gene's germline CDR1 is LGHNA and CDR2 YNFKEQ. The J segment lost 2 bases and the V segment lost 3 bases, leaving 2 bases of the junction unmatched. The CDR3 extends over 15 amino acids. CDR3 sequence reads: CASSQGQGGNYGYTF. The DNA for the CDR3 is TGTGCCAGCAGCCAGGGACAGGGGGGGAACTATGGCTACACCTTC.

This clone was counted a few times. The same CDR3 can be traced to other DNA sequences in this sample. The rearrangement links TRBV11-3 to TRBJ2-1, with TRBD2 as a possible D gene (6 bases). Germline V CDR1 and CDR2: SGHNT, YENEEA. V was clipped by 1 base and J by 7 bases, with 8 bases between them. This CDR3 is 13 amino acids long. CDR3 sequence: CASSLGSGNEQFF. CDR3 nucleotides: TGTGCCAGCAGCTTAGGCAGCGGGAATGAGCAGTTCTTC.

The chain joins TRBV10-3 to TRBJ2-5, with 7 positions matching TRBD1. J was trimmed by 4 bases and V by 7 bases; bases with no gene match: 6. Germline V gene sequence: CDR1 ENHRY, CDR2 SYGVKD. The CDR3 length is 13 residues. CDR3 sequence (DNA): TGTGCCATCACCCAGGGGGTTCGAGAGACCCAGTACTTC. It specifies CAITQGVRETQYF.

The CDR3 protein is CASSLRAGGSPLHF. The CDR3 coding sequence is TGTGCCAGCAGCTTAAGAGCGGGTGGCTCACCCCTCCACTTT. The gene calls are TRBV7-3 and TRBJ1-6; D gene uncertain. This CDR3 is built from 14 residues. V gave up 1 base and J gave up 10 bases, with 11 bases separating them. From germline, CDR1 is SGHTA and CDR2 FQGTGA.

V is TRBV6-2 or TRBV6-3 and J is TRBJ2-2, with TRBD1 matching over 10 bases. The J segment lost 5 bases and the V segment lost 5 bases, leaving 2 bases of the junction unmatched. Germline loops: CDR1 MNHEY, CDR2 SVGEGT. The CDR3 extends over 14 amino acids. DNA of the CDR3: TGTGCCAGCAGTGACAGGGGGCGAACCGGGGAGCTGTTTTTT. Protein product: CASSDRGRTGELFF.

This chain connects TRBV7-9 to TRBJ1-2; 7 bases map to TRBD1. In germline, CDR1 is SEHNR, CDR2 FQNEAQ (reference sequence). V gave up 5 bases and J gave up 4 bases; unmatched junction bases: 7. The CDR3 has 14 amino acids. CDR3: CASSVGTVGYGYTF. Here the CDR3 DNA reads TGTGCCAGCAGCGTTGGGACAGTTGGCTATGGCTACACCTTC.

V is TRBV5-1 and J is TRBJ2-2; D perhaps matches TRBD1 (6 bases). This CDR3 has 15 amino acids. The ends were cut back, 0 bases at V and 2 bases at J, with 8 bases in the middle. Germline CDR1 SGHRS, CDR2 YFSETQ. CDR3 region: CASSLEGQNTGELFF. CDR3 DNA sequence: TGCGCCAGCAGCTTGGAGGGACAAAACACCGGGGAGCTGTTTTTT.

The chain joins TRBV18 to TRBJ2-7, with a weak D call TRBD1 (5 bases). Germline loops: CDR1 KGHSH, CDR2 LQKENI. The ends were cut back, 4 bases at V and 3 bases at J, with 13 bases in the middle. This CDR3 spans 14 amino acids. The CDR3 loop is CASSQGSPGYEQYF. CDR3 in DNA: TGTGCCAGCTCACAGGGGTCGCCGGGCTACGAGCAGTACTTC.

The V call is TRBV7-2, the J call TRBJ1-6; possibly TRBD1 for D (6 bases). This CDR3 has 15 amino acids. In germline, CDR1 is SGHTA, CDR2 FQGNSA. Trimming stripped 2 bases from V and 5 bases from J, with 10 bases between. CDR3 sequence: CASSLQGHNNSPLHF. The CDR3 nucleotides read TGTGCCAGCAGCTTACAGGGACACAATAATTCACCCCTCCACTTT.

This chain connects TRBV29-1 to TRBJ2-1, with 9 nucleotides matching TRBD1. Germline V gene sequence: CDR1 SQVTM, CDR2 ANQGSEA. V shed 6 bases, J shed 7 bases, and the junction held 4 bases outside the gene matches. The CDR3 has 12 residues. CDR3 sequence (DNA): TGCAGCGTCCCCGGGACAGGGAATGAGCAGTTCTTC. Its translation is CSVPGTGNEQFF.

In this sample, this clone turned up once. The chain couples TRBV5-1 to TRBJ2-1, with a possible D match to TRBD2 (7 bases). The CDR3 length is 15 residues. Germline values: CDR1 SGHRS, CDR2 YFSETQ. V was clipped by 4 bases and J by 2 bases, with 13 bases between them. In nucleotides, the CDR3 is TGCGCCAGCAGCCCCGGGGGGCCCACCTACAATGAGCAGTTCTTC. It specifies CASSPGGPTYNEQFF. Together with reference TRBV5-1 and TRBJ2-1, the CDR3 gives the full variable domain: KAGVTQTPRYLIKTRGQQVTLSCSPISGHRSVSWYQQTPGQGLQFLFEYFSETQRNKGNFPGRFSGRQFSNSRSEMNVSTLELGDSALYLCASSPGGPTYNEQFFGPGTRLTVL.

The rearrangement uses TRBV2 and TRBJ1-5, with 7 bases aligning to TRBD1. The CDR3 is 13 amino acids. Germline lookup yields CDR1 SNHLY and CDR2 FYNNEI. Unmatched junction bases numbered 3, after V lost 6 bases and J lost 4 bases. CDR3 sequence reads: CASRPTGNQPQHF. CDR3 sequence (DNA): TGTGCCAGCAGACCGACAGGGAATCAGCCCCAGCATTTT. The variable domain in full, with the rest retrieved from reference TRBV2 and TRBJ1-5, is EPEVTQTPSHQVTQMGQEVILRCVPISNHLYFYWYRQILGQKVEFLVSFYNNEISEKSEIFDDQFSVERPDGSNFTLKIRSTKLEDSAMYFCASRPTGNQPQHFGDGTRLSIL.

The chain employs TRBV7-6 and TRBJ2-7; D is unclear. V lost 3 bases to trimming and J lost 2 bases, with 11 bases between them. Germline loops: CDR1 SGHVS, CDR2 FNYEAQ. The CDR3 runs to 14 residues. The CDR3 is CASSFPQLTYEQYF. The CDR3, as DNA: TGTGCCAGCAGCTTCCCACAGCTAACCTACGAGCAGTACTTC. Full variable domain (rest looked up from reference TRBV7-6 and TRBJ2-7): GAGVSQSPRYKVTKRGQDVALRCDPISGHVSLYWYRQALGQGPEFLTYFNYEAQQDKSGLPNDRFSAERPEGSISTLTIQRTEQRDSAMYRCASSFPQLTYEQYFGPGTRLTVT.

V usage is TRBV10-3 and J usage is TRBJ1-5; no clear D gene. The V and J ends lost 2 bases and 3 bases respectively, with 8 bases between them. The CDR3 length is 14 residues. The V gene's germline CDR1 is ENHRY and CDR2 SYGVKD. In DNA form, the CDR3 reads TGTGCCATCAGTGAGGTCGGTTCCAATCAGCCCCAGCATTTT. Protein product: CAISEVGSNQPQHF.

V usage is TRBV3-1 (or the pseudogene TRBV3-2) and J usage is TRBJ1-2; 7 nucleotides align to TRBD1. The CDR3 has 14 residues. Germline CDR1 and CDR2: LGHDT and YNNKEL (reference sequence). V lost 3 bases, J lost 5 bases, and 6 bases stayed unmatched. CDR3 coding DNA: TGTGCCAGCAGCCAGGCGACAGGGACATATGGCTACACCTTC. Its protein is CASSQATGTYGYTF.

This clone was picked up a small number of times. This chain uses TRBV5-6 with TRBJ1-1; 7 bases fit TRBD1. The CDR3 loop spans 11 amino acids. V lost 2 bases to trimming and J lost 11 bases; unmatched junction nucleotides: 3. CDR1 is SGHDT, CDR2 YYEEEE, per germline. The CDR3 loop reads CASSFGQEAFF. The CDR3 DNA reads TGTGCCAGCAGCTTTGGACAGGAGGCTTTCTTT.

The chain joins TRBV11-3 to TRBJ2-2; D ambiguous. Trimming shortened V by 8 bases and J by 4 bases, and 11 bases separated the two germline ends. Germline lookup yields CDR1 SGHNT and CDR2 YENEEA. This CDR3 is built from 13 residues. CDR3 in amino acids: CASEESGTGELFF. CDR3 coding DNA: TGTGCCAGCGAGGAGTCGGGCACCGGGGAGCTGTTTTTT.

This clone has a single count. The J gene is TRBJ2-3, the V gene TRBV28, with D possibly TRBD2 on 5 matching bases. This CDR3 has 16 amino acids. Germline loops: CDR1 MDHEN, CDR2 SYDVKM. Trimming pared 3 bases from V and 3 bases from J, leaving 16 bases between. The CDR3 DNA reads TGTGCCAGCAGTTTGAGAGACGAGAGGGCGACAGATACGCAGTATTTT. It specifies CASSLRDERATDTQYF.

V is TRBV6-2 or TRBV6-3 and J is TRBJ1-2; weak D call: TRBD1 (5 bases). CDR3 size: 16 residues. Trimming cost V 2 bases and J 8 bases, with 21 bases left between them. The germline V gene encodes CDR1 MNHEY and CDR2 SVGEGT. DNA for the CDR3: TGTGCCAGCAGTTACCGGCGACAGAGCCCCGGAGGGGGCTACACCTTC. This sequence encodes CASSYRRQSPGGGYTF.

The J gene is TRBJ2-1, the V gene TRBV20-1; 9 bases are shared with TRBD2. The CDR3 has 13 amino acids. Unmatched junction bases numbered 1, after V lost 3 bases and J lost 4 bases. Germline V gene sequence: CDR1 DFQATT, CDR2 SNEGSKA (reference sequence). The CDR3 loop reads CSASSGSYNEQFF. The CDR3 bases are TGCAGTGCTAGTAGCGGGAGTTACAATGAGCAGTTCTTC.

The chain has TRBV28 and TRBJ2-6; TRBD2 aligns across 12 bases. The J segment lost 3 bases and the V segment lost 7 bases, leaving 7 bases of the junction unmatched. This CDR3 comprises 17 residues. Per the germline V gene, CDR1 is MDHEN and CDR2 is SYDVKM. Here the CDR3 DNA reads TGTGCCAGCAAGACTAGCGGGAGAACGGGTGGGGCCAACGTCCTGACTTTC. Protein: CASKTSGRTGGANVLTF.

The gene calls are TRBV7-6 and TRBJ2-3; no firm D call. CDR3 length: 12 amino acids. Germline lookup yields CDR1 SGHVS and CDR2 FNYEAQ. Trimming cost V 1 base and J 5 bases, with 4 bases left between them. CDR3 region: CASSLVGDTQYF. The CDR3 DNA reads as TGTGCCAGCAGCTTAGTCGGAGATACGCAGTATTTT.